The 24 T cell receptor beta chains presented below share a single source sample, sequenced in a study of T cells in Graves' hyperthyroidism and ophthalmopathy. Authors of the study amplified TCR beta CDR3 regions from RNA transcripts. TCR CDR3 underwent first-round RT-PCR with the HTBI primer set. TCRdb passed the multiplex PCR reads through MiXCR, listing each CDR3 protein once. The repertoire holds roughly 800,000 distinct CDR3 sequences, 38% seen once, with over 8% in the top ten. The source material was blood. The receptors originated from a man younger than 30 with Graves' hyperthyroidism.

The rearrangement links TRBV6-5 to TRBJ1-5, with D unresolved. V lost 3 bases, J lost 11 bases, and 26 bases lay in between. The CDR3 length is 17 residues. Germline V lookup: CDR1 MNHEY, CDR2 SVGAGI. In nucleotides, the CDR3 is TGTGCCAGCAGTTATCAGTGGACTAGCGGACTCCAAGAGACCCAGCATTTT. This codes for CASSYQWTSGLQETQHF.

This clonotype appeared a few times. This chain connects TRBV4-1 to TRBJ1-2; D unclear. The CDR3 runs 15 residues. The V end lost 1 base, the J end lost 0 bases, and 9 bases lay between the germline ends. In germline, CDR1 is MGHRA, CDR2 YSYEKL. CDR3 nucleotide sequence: TGCGCCAGCAGCCAAGCTTCGGAACCTAACTATGGCTACACCTTC. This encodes CASSQASEPNYGYTF.

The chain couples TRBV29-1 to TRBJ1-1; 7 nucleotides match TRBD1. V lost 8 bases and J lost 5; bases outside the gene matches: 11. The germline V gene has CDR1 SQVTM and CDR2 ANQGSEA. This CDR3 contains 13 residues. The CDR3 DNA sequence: TGCAGCCAAGCGGCGGGCAGGGGGACTGAAGCTTTCTTT. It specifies CSQAAGRGTEAFF.

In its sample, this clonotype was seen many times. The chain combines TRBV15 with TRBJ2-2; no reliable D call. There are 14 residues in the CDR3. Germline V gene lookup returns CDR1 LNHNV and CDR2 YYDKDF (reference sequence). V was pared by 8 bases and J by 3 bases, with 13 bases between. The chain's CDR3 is CATAREYHTGELFF. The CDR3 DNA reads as TGTGCCACCGCCCGCGAATATCACACCGGGGAGCTGTTTTTT.

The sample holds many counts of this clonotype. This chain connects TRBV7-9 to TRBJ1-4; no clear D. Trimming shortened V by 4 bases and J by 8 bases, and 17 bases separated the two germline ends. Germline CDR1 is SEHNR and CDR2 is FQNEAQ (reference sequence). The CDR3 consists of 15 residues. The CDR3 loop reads CASSSHKMVGEKLFF. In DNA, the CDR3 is TGTGCCAGCAGCTCACATAAGATGGTTGGGGAAAAACTGTTTTTT.

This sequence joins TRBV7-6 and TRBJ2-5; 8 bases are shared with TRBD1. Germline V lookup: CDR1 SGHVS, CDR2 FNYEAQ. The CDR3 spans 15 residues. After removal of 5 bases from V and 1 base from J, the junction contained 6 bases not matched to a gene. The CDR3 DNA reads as TGTGCCAGCAGCAACCGACAGGGGAGCCAAGAGACCCAGTACTTC. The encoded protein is CASSNRQGSQETQYF.

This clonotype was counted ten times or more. CDR3 DNA: TGCAGTGCTAGAGGGGCGGGCGGGGACACTGAAGCTTTCTTT. Encoded protein: CSARGAGGDTEAFF. This chain links TRBV20-1 with TRBJ1-1; D uncertain. The V gene's germline CDR1 is DFQATT and CDR2 SNEGSKA (reference sequence). Trimming stripped 1 base from V and 3 bases from J, with 12 bases between. The CDR3 loop spans 14 amino acids.

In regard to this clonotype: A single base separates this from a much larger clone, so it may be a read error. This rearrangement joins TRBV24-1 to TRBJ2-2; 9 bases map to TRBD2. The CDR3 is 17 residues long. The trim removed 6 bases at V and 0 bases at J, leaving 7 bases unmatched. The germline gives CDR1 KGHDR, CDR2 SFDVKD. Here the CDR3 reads CATSRREGFPNTGELFF. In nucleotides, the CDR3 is TGTGCCACCAGTCGGCGGGAGGGCTTCCCGAACACCGGGGAGCTGTTTTTT.

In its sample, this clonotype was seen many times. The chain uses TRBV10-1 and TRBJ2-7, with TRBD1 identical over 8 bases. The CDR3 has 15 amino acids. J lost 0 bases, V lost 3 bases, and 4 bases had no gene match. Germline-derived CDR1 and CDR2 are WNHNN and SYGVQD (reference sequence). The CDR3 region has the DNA TGCGCCAGCAGTGATAAAGGACAGGGCTCCTACGAGCAGTACTTC. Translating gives CASSDKGQGSYEQYF.

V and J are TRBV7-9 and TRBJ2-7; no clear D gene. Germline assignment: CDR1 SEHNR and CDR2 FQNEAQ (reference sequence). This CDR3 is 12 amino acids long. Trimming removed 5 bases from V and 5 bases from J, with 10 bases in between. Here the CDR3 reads CASSLLWDEQYF. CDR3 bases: TGTGCCAGCAGCCTTCTTTGGGACGAGCAGTACTTC.

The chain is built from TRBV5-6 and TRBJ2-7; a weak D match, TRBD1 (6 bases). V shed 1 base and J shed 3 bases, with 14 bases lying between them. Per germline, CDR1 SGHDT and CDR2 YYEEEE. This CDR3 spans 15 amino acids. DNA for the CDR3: TGTGCCAGCAGCTTGCTTAGACAGGACCTCTACGAGCAGTACTTC. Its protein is CASSLLRQDLYEQYF.

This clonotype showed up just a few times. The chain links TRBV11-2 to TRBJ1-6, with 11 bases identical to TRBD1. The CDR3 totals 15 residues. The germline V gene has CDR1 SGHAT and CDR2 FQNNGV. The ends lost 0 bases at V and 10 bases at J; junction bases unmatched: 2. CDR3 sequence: CASSLDWTGGSPLHF. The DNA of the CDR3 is TGTGCCAGCAGCTTAGATTGGACAGGGGGCTCACCCCTCCACTTT.

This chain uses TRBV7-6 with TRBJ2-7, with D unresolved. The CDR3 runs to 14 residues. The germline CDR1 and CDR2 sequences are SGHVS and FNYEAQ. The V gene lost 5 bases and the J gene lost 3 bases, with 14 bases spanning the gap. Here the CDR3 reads CASSQVEASYEQYF. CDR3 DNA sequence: TGTGCCAGCAGCCAAGTTGAAGCCAGCTACGAGCAGTACTTC.

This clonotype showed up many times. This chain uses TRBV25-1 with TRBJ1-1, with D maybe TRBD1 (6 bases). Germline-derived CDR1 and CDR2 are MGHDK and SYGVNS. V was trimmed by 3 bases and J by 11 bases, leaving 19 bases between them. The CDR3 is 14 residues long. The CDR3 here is CASSDGGGASEAFF. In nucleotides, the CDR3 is TGTGCCAGCAGTGATGGCGGGGGGGCGAGCGAGGCTTTCTTT.

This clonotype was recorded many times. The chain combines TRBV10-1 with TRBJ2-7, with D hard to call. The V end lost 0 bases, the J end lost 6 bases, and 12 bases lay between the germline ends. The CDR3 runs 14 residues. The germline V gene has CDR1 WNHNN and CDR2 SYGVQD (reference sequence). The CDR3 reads CASSESTGRLEQYF. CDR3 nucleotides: TGCGCCAGCAGTGAGTCGACGGGCAGGCTCGAGCAGTACTTC.

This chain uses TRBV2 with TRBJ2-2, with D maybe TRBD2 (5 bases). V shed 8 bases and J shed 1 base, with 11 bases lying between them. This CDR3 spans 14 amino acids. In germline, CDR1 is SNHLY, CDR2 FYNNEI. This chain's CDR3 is CASGVGLNTGELFF. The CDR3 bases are TGTGCCAGCGGGGTTGGACTGAACACCGGGGAGCTGTTTTTT. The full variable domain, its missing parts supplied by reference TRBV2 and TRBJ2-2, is EPEVTQTPSHQVTQMGQEVILRCVPISNHLYFYWYRQILGQKVEFLVSFYNNEISEKSEIFDDQFSVERPDGSNFTLKIRSTKLEDSAMYFCASGVGLNTGELFFGEGSRLTVL.

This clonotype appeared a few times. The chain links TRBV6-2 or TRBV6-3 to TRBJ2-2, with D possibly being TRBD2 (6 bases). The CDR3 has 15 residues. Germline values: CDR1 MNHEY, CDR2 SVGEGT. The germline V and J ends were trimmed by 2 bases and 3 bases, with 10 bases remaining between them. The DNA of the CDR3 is TGTGCCAGCAGTTACGGCGGGGCGGACACCGGGGAGCTGTTTTTT. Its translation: CASSYGGADTGELFF.

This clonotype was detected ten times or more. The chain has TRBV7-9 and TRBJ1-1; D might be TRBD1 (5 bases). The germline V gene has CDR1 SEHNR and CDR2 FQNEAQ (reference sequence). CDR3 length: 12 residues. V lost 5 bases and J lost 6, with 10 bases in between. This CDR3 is CASSGGIPEAFF. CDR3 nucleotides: TGTGCCAGCAGCGGGGGGATCCCTGAAGCTTTCTTT. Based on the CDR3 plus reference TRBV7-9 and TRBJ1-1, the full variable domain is DTGVSQNPRHKITKRGQNVTFRCDPISEHNRLYWYRQTLGQGPEFLTYFQNEAQLEKSRLLSDRFSAERPKGSFSTLEIQRTEQGDSAMYLCASSGGIPEAFFGQGTRLTVV.

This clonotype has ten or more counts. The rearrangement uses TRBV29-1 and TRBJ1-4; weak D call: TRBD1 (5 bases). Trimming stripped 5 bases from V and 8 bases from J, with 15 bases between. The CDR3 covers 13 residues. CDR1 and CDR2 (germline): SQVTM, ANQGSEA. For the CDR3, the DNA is TGCAGCGTTCTGGGGACCCTAAGGGAAAAACTGTTTTTT. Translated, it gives CSVLGTLREKLFF.

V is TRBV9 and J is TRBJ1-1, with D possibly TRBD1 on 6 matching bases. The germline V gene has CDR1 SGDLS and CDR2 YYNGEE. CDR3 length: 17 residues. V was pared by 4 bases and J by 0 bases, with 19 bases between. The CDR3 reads CASSTNSRGPLNTEAFF. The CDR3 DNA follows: TGTGCCAGCAGCACCAACTCGCGGGGGCCCCTGAACACTGAAGCTTTCTTT.

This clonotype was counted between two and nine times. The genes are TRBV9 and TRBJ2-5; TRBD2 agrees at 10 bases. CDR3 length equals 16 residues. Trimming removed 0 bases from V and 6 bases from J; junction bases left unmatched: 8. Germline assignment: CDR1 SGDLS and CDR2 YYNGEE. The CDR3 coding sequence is TGTGCCAGCAGCGTAGGGGGAGCGGGGGGGTCCCAGACCCAGTACTTC. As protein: CASSVGGAGGSQTQYF.

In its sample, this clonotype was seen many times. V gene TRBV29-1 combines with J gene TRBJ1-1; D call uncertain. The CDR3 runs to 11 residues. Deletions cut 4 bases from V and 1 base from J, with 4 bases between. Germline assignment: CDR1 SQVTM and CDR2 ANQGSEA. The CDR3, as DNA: TGCAGCGTTGCGCGGAACACTGAAGCTTTCTTT. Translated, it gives CSVARNTEAFF.

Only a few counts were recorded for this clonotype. CDR3 in DNA: TGTGCCAGCAGCTCCGGGACTAGCGGGGTCGAGCAGTACTTC. This encodes CASSSGTSGVEQYF. The V gene is TRBV5-4, the J gene TRBJ2-7; TRBD2 matches at 13 bases. The CDR3 consists of 14 residues. V gave up 3 bases and J gave up 6 bases; unmatched junction bases: 3. Looked up from germline, CDR1 is SGHNT and CDR2 is YYREEE (reference sequence).

The CDR3 DNA follows: TGCGCCAGCAGCCTTCGACTAGCGGGAGTTATGGAGACCCAGTACTTC. This encodes CASSLRLAGVMETQYF. The chain employs TRBV5-1 and TRBJ2-5; 12 bases fit TRBD2. Trimming at V came to 4 bases and at J to 5 bases, leaving 9 bases not matched to a gene. CDR3 length: 16 amino acids. From germline, CDR1 is SGHRS and CDR2 YFSETQ. Supplemented by reference TRBV5-1 and TRBJ2-5, the full variable domain reads KAGVTQTPRYLIKTRGQQVTLSCSPISGHRSVSWYQQTPGQGLQFLFEYFSETQRNKGNFPGRFSGRQFSNSRSEMNVSTLELGDSALYLCASSLRLAGVMETQYFGPGTRLLVL.